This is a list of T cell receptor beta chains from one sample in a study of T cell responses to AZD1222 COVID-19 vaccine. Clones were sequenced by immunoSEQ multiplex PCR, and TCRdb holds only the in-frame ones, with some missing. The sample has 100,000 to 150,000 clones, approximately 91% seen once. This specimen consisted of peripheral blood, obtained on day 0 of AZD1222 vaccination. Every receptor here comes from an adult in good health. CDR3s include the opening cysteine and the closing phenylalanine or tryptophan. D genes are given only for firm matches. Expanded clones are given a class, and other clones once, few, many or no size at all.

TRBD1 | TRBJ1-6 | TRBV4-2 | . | CASESLGQANSPLHF | TGTGCCAGCGAAAGCTTGGGACAGGCGAATTCACCCCTCCACTTT
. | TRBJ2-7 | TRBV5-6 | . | CASSSPSDSYEQYF | TGTGCCAGCAGCTCCCCTAGCGATAGCTACGAGCAGTACTTC
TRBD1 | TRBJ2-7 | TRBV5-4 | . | CASSRDRAYEQYF | TGTGCCAGCAGCCGGGACAGGGCCTACGAGCAGTACTTC
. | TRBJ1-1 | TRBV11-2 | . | CASSLVRVGRLKAFF | TGTGCCAGCAGCTTAGTAAGGGTGGGCCGCTTGAAAGCTTTCTTT
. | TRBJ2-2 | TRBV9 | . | CASSPRGAENTGELFF | TGTGCCAGCAGCCCCCGAGGGGCGGAGAACACCGGGGAGCTGTTTTTT
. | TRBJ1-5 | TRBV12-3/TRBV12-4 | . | CASRVNSNQPQHF | TGTGCCAGCAGAGTTAATAGCAATCAGCCCCAGCATTTT
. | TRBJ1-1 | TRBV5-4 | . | CASSLGGGPLNTEAFF | TGTGCCAGCAGCTTGGGCGGGGGGCCCTTGAACACTGAAGCTTTCTTT
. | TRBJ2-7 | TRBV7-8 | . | CASSWGESVYF | TGTGCCAGCAGCTGGGGGGAAAGTGTGTACTTC
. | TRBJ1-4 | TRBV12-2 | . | CASRCHEVEKLFF | TGTGCAAGTCGCTGCCACGAGGTTGAAAAACTGTTTTTT
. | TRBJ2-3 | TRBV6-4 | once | CASRPSSTDTQYF | TGTGCCAGCCGACCGTCTAGCACAGATACGCAGTATTTT
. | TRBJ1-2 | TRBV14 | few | CASSQDYGSYTF | TGTGCCAGCAGCCAAGATTACGGCTCCTACACCTTC
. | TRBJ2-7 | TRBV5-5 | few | CASSLWDDYEQYF | TGTGCCAGCAGCTTGTGGGACGACTACGAGCAGTACTTC
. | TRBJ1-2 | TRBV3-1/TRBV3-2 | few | CASSQDTRGGYTF | TGTGCCAGCAGCCAAGACACGCGGGGTGGCTACACCTTC
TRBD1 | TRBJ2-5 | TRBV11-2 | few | CASRLTGEAETQYF | TGTGCCAGCAGATTGACAGGGGAGGCAGAGACCCAGTACTTC
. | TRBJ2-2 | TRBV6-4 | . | CASSDGGRWNTGELFF | TGTGCCAGCAGTGACGGGGGCCGATGGAACACCGGGGAGCTGTTTTTT
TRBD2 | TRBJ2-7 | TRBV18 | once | CASSPPGLASYEQYF | TGTGCCAGCTCACCGCCGGGACTAGCCTCCTACGAGCAGTACTTC
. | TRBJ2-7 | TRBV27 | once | CASSFFYGYEQYF | TGTGCCAGCAGTTTTTTTTACGGCTACGAGCAGTACTTC
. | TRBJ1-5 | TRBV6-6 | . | CAIKDRGGNQPQHF | TGTGCCATCAAAGACCGGGGGGGCAATCAGCCCCAGCATTTT
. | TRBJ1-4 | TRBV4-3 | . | CASSQSAGKLFF | TGCGCCAGCAGCCAAAGCGCTGGAAAACTGTTTTTT
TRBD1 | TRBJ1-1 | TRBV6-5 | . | CASSRQGGTEAFF | TGTGCCAGCAGTCGACAGGGGGGGACTGAAGCTTTCTTT
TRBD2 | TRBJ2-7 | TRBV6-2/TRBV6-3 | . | CASSSLAGGAYEQYF | TGTGCCAGCAGTTCGCTAGCGGGGGGGGCCTACGAGCAGTACTTC
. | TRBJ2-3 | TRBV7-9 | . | CASSFEGRTDTQYF | TGTGCCAGCAGCTTCGAAGGGCGCACAGATACGCAGTATTTT
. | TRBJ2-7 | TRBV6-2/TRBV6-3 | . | CASSQQGPQQYF | TGTGCCAGCAGTCAACAGGGTCCTCAGCAGTACTTC
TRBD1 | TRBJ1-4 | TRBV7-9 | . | CASSLRTGVDNEKLFF | TGTGCCAGCAGCTTAAGGACAGGTGTTGATAATGAAAAACTGTTTTTT
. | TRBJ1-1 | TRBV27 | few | CASSLPGSGAFF | TGTGCCAGCAGTCTCCCGGGGAGCGGAGCTTTCTTT
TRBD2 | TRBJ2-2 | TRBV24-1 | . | CATSDTGGTGELFF | TGTGCCACCAGTGATACGGGGGGCACCGGGGAGCTGTTTTTT
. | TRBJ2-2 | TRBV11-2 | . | CASSPRLADNTGELFF | TGTGCCAGCAGCCCGCGGTTGGCTGACAACACCGGGGAGCTGTTTTTT
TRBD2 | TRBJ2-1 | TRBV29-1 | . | CSVDGPGGGHEQFF | TGCAGCGTTGACGGCCCCGGGGGGGGACATGAGCAGTTCTTC
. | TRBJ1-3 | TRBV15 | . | CATSRAQGNTIYF | TGTGCCACCAGCAGAGCACAGGGAAACACCATATATTTT
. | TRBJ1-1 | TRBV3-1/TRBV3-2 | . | CASSQASGTEAFF | TGTGCCAGCAGCCAAGCTTCCGGCACTGAAGCTTTCTTT
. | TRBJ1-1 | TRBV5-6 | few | CASSVRQLNTEAFF | TGTGCCAGCAGTGTGCGGCAGTTGAACACTGAAGCTTTCTTT
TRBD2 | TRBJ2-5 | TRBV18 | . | CASSPGLAEETQYF | TGTGCCAGCTCACCCGGACTAGCGGAAGAGACCCAGTACTTC
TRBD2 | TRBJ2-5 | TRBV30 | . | CAWSLGLAGVETQYF | TGTGCCTGGAGCTTAGGACTAGCGGGGGTGGAGACCCAGTACTTC
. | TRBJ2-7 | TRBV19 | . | CASSRFWTEGYEQYF | TGTGCCAGTAGTAGATTCTGGACAGAAGGCTACGAGCAGTACTTC
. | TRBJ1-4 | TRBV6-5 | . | CASSRWADEKLFF | TGTGCCAGCAGCCGGTGGGCGGATGAAAAACTGTTTTTT
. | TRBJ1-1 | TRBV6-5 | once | CASSHTGGMNTEAFF | TGTGCCAGCAGCCACACCGGGGGCATGAACACTGAAGCTTTCTTT
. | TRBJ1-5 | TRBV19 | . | CASSPPPGTKKPQHF | TGTGCCAGTAGTCCTCCCCCCGGGACAAAAAAGCCCCAGCATTTT
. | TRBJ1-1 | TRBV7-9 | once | CASRARAGPEAFF | TGTGCCAGTCGGGCTAGGGCTGGTCCTGAAGCTTTCTTT
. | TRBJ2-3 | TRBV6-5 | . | CASSLLTTDTQYF | TGTGCCAGCAGCCTCCTAACTACAGATACGCAGTATTTT
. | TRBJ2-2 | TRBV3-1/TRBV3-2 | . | CASSQNTGGELFF | TGTGCCAGCAGCCAGAACACCGGCGGGGAGCTGTTTTTT
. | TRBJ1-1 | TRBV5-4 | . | CASSFGGNTEAFF | TGTGCCAGCAGCTTCGGGGGGAACACTGAAGCTTTCTTT
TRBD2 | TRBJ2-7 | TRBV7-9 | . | CASSSGTSLEQYF | TGTGCCAGCAGCTCCGGGACTAGTCTCGAGCAGTACTTC
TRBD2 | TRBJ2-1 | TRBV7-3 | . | CASSLTSGTSDEQFF | TGTGCCAGCAGCTTAACGTCGGGGACTAGCGATGAGCAGTTCTTC
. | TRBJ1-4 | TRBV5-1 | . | CASSMDHNEKLFF | TGCGCCAGCAGCATGGACCATAATGAAAAACTGTTTTTT
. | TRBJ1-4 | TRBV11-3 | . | CASSCDIPREKLFF | TGTGCCAGCAGCTGCGACATTCCGCGCGAAAAACTGTTTTTT
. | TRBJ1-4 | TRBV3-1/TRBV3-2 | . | CASSQGFGRSANEKLFF | TGTGCCAGCAGCCAAGGATTTGGCAGGAGCGCTAATGAAAAACTGTTTTTT